This is a list of T cell receptor beta chains from one sample in a study of regulatory T cells in long-lasting Graves disease. From the multiplex PCR reads, TCRdb called clonotypes with MiXCR, one entry per CDR3 protein. The data contain 300,000 to 500,000 distinct CDR3 sequences, less than 25% of them seen just once; the ten biggest clones take up around 20%. Specimen: peripheral blood mononuclear cells (PBMCs), collected when the disease was refractory, from a patient treated with antithyroid drugs. These receptors originate from a female donor with Graves disease. CDR3s include the opening cysteine and the closing phenylalanine or tryptophan. The D gene is left open where the match is weak. Clone size is not always given. Where it is, it says once, few, many or a class for expanded clones.

j_gene: TRBJ1-4; abundance: many; v_gene: TRBV2; d_gene: -; CDR3nt: TGTGCCGGAGGACAAGCGGGCGCGGAAAAACTGTTTTTT; CDR3aa: CAGGQAGAEKLFF
j_gene: TRBJ2-5; abundance: -; v_gene: TRBV29-1; d_gene: -; CDR3nt: TGCAGCGTTGAGGTGCAACAAGAGACCCAGTACTTC; CDR3aa: CSVEVQQETQYF
j_gene: TRBJ2-2; abundance: few; v_gene: TRBV6-1; d_gene: -; CDR3nt: TGTGCCAGCAGTGCAGGTTTCAACACCGGGGAGCTGTTTTTT; CDR3aa: CASSAGFNTGELFF
j_gene: TRBJ1-5; abundance: -; v_gene: TRBV19; d_gene: TRBD1; CDR3nt: TGTGCCAGTAATCCGGGACAGCATCAGCCCCAGCATTTT; CDR3aa: CASNPGQHQPQHF
j_gene: TRBJ2-1; abundance: many; v_gene: TRBV7-3; d_gene: TRBD1; CDR3nt: TGTGCCAGCAGCGAAACCGGGACAGGGGACAATGAGCAGTTCTTC; CDR3aa: CASSETGTGDNEQFF
j_gene: TRBJ2-7; abundance: many; v_gene: TRBV7-3; d_gene: -; CDR3nt: TGTGCCAGCAGCTCGAGGGCCGGGACACTCAACGAGCAGTACTTC; CDR3aa: CASSSRAGTLNEQYF
j_gene: TRBJ2-3; abundance: -; v_gene: TRBV5-1; d_gene: TRBD2; CDR3nt: TGCGCCAGCAGAAGTAGCGGGAGTGTGGGCACAGATACGCAGTATTTT; CDR3aa: CASRSSGSVGTDTQYF
j_gene: TRBJ1-2; abundance: -; v_gene: TRBV4-3; d_gene: -; CDR3nt: TGCGCCAGCAGCCAAGAGCGAATTAGCGGTTATGGCTACACCTTC; CDR3aa: CASSQERISGYGYTF
j_gene: TRBJ2-7; abundance: many; v_gene: TRBV28; d_gene: -; CDR3nt: TGTGCCAGCAGCCTCACTATCTCCTACGAGCAGTACTTC; CDR3aa: CASSLTISYEQYF
j_gene: TRBJ2-2; abundance: few; v_gene: TRBV24-1; d_gene: -; CDR3nt: TGTGCCACCAGTGATTTAACAAGGGGGGAGCTGTTTTTT; CDR3aa: CATSDLTRGELFF
j_gene: TRBJ2-5; abundance: many; v_gene: TRBV11-2; d_gene: -; CDR3nt: TGTGCCAGCAGCCAATTTAGCGGACAGAGTTACCAAGAGACCCAGTACTTC; CDR3aa: CASSQFSGQSYQETQYF
j_gene: TRBJ1-5; abundance: few; v_gene: TRBV6-2/TRBV6-3; d_gene: -; CDR3nt: TGTGCCAGCAGGGGAAACAAGGGGTTCAATCAGCCCCAGCATTTT; CDR3aa: CASRGNKGFNQPQHF
j_gene: TRBJ2-7; abundance: -; v_gene: TRBV4-3; d_gene: -; CDR3nt: TGCGCCAGCAGCCAGGGAACAGTCTACGAGCAGTACTTC; CDR3aa: CASSQGTVYEQYF
j_gene: TRBJ2-7; abundance: -; v_gene: TRBV5-1; d_gene: -; CDR3nt: TGCGCCAGCAGCTCAGACCTGTTCCCCCACGAGCAGTACTTC; CDR3aa: CASSSDLFPHEQYF
j_gene: TRBJ2-7; abundance: -; v_gene: TRBV9; d_gene: -; CDR3nt: TGTGCCAGCAGCGGAGACAGGAGCTACGAGCAGTACTTC; CDR3aa: CASSGDRSYEQYF
j_gene: TRBJ2-7; abundance: few; v_gene: TRBV5-1; d_gene: -; CDR3nt: TGCGCCAGCAGCTTGGAACAGGGCCCGAACGAGCAGTACTTC; CDR3aa: CASSLEQGPNEQYF